Following are 3 T cell receptor beta chains from one sample sequenced in a study of T cell repertoires in aging, cancer and after chemotherapy. Peripheral blood genomic DNA, not sorted cells or RNA, was the template. TRB rearrangements spanning V, D and J were amplified using mixed TRB-A/B primers. TCRdb ran MiXCR on the multiplex PCR reads and lists one entry per CDR3 protein. The sample contains about 5,500 distinct CDR3 sequences, approximately 31% of which appear only once. The sample was blood. These TCRs come from a human donor in good health.

This clonotype was seen once. A much bigger clone sits one base away, suggesting this may be a read error. The V gene is TRBV19, the J gene TRBJ1-2; no clear D. Germline CDR1 is LNHDA and CDR2 is SQIVND (reference sequence). The CDR3 is 16 amino acids. The CDR3 here is CASRRTFDLLIDGYIF. CDR3 bases: TGTGCCAGTAGGAGAACGTTTGACCTCTTGATAGATGGCTACATCTTC.

By its share, this clonotype is medium-sized. The V call is TRBV30, the J call TRBJ2-6; 8 bases map to TRBD1. CDR1 and CDR2 from the germline V gene are GTSNPN and SVGIG (reference sequence). The CDR3 is 14 amino acids. Trimming cost V 8 bases and J 2 bases; bases outside gene matches: 5. The CDR3, as DNA: TGTGCCGGCTCCAGGGGGCCTGGGGCCAACGTCCTGACTTTC. Translated: CAGSRGPGANVLTF.

The chain couples TRBV27 to TRBJ2-3; 11 bases fit TRBD1. This CDR3 comprises 18 residues. Germline CDR1 MNHEY, CDR2 SMNVEV (reference sequence). Trimming removed 4 bases from V and 4 bases from J; junction bases left unmatched: 13. CDR3 protein: CASSSLHSDRGPADTQYF. The DNA for the CDR3 is TGTGCCAGCAGTTCTCTCCATTCGGACAGGGGGCCGGCAGATACGCAGTATTTT.